This TCR beta chain was sequenced for a study of graft-versus-host responses after intestinal transplantation. Study-wide context: Anti-thymocyte globulin induction, then tacrolimus and steroids for about 3 years, went to all recipients. Study results and caveats: GvH clones were identified in recipient marrow, with some first appearing in ileum or blood.

Assay: immunoSEQ multiplex PCR; the TCRdb copy retains only in-frame clones and omits some. The sample carries 20,000 or so clones, about 45% recorded once. The CDR3 contains 14 residues. J lost 3 bases, V lost 6 bases, and 6 bases had no gene match. Looked up from germline, CDR1 is MNHNS and CDR2 is SASEGT. The rearrangement joins TRBV6-1 to TRBJ2-7; TRBD2 matches at 9 bases. This specimen was alloreactive CD4+ T cells from a mixed lymphocyte reaction culture, taken before intestinal transplant. As to subset: CFSE-low proliferating T cells sorted from approximately 6-day pre-transplant mixed lymphocyte reaction (GvH or HvG direction). This sequence originates from a human patient who received an intestinal transplant. The CDR3: CASRRLAEYYEQYF. The CDR3 DNA follows: TGTGCCAGCAGGAGACTAGCGGAATACTACGAGCAGTACTTC.